The 19 T cell receptor beta chains below come from one sample, sequenced in a study of T cell changes during pregnancy in multiple sclerosis. Sequencing was performed with immunoSEQ multiplex PCR; in TCRdb, only in-frame clones are kept and a portion is missing. The table lists 50,000 to 60,000 clones, about 92% of them singletons. Sequencing used CD4+ T cells from peripheral blood mononuclear cells, obtained after pregnancy. These receptors originate from a female donor in good health, enrolled as a control in a pregnancy study.

This clone was recorded only once. This chain joins TRBV4-2 and TRBJ2-3; D not certain. This CDR3 spans 13 amino acids. Trimming took off 1 base at V and 3 bases at J, with 5 bases between the two ends. The germline gives CDR1 LGHNA, CDR2 YNFKEQ. The CDR3 bases are TGTGCCAGCAGCCAAGGGGCGACAGATACGCAGTATTTT. Translating it yields CASSQGATDTQYF.

The rearrangement links TRBV11-2 to TRBJ1-1; possibly TRBD1 for D (6 bases). CDR1 and CDR2 (germline): SGHAT, FQNNGV. V lost 6 bases, J lost 0 bases, and 17 bases lay in between. This CDR3 contains 16 residues. CDR3 DNA: TGTGCCAGCAGGCAGAACAGGGCGGTCATGAACACTGAAGCTTTCTTT. Its translation: CASRQNRAVMNTEAFF.

The chain has TRBV27 and TRBJ1-2, with D perhaps TRBD1 (5 bases). The CDR3 extends over 16 amino acids. Between the trimmed V and J ends, which lost 4 bases and 0 bases, there was a span of 15 bases. The germline CDR1 and CDR2 sequences are MNHEY and SMNVEV (reference sequence). The CDR3 DNA follows: TGTGCCAGCAGTTGGGGGAGGGGAAAAGCTAACTATGGCTACACCTTC. The encoded protein is CASSWGRGKANYGYTF.

The chain couples TRBV14 to TRBJ2-5; a possible D gene is TRBD2 (5 bases). This CDR3 has 15 residues. Germline V lookup: CDR1 SGHDN, CDR2 FVKESK. The germline V and J ends were trimmed by 0 bases and 5 bases, with 13 bases remaining between them. The DNA of the CDR3 is TGTGCCAGCAGCCAAGATTTAGGGAGAAGGGAGACCCAGTACTTC. Protein: CASSQDLGRRETQYF.

A note on this clone: At one of its ends the junction is not consistent with the germline gene, which may arise from a read error. The rearrangement joins TRBV7-2 to TRBJ1-1; no firm D call. Germline V gives CDR1 SGHTA, CDR2 FQGNSA. The CDR3 covers 13 residues. This chain's CDR3 is CASTLTAVTEAFF. CDR3 DNA: TGTGCCAGCACCTTAACCGCAGTCACTGAAGCTTTCTTT.

The CDR3 loop reads CASSFGRGNIQYF. The DNA for the CDR3 is TGTGCCAGCAGCTTCGGAAGGGGGAACATTCAGTACTTC. The chain couples TRBV7-2 to TRBJ2-4; D may be TRBD1 (6 bases). Germline V gives CDR1 SGHTA, CDR2 FQGNSA. V was pared by 3 bases and J by 7 bases, with 10 bases between. CDR3 length equals 13 residues.

This chain joins TRBV6-6 and TRBJ2-2; 9 nucleotides match TRBD1. This CDR3 is 15 amino acids long. J was trimmed by 1 base and V by 5 bases; bases with no gene match: 2. From germline, CDR1 is MNHNY and CDR2 SVGAGI (reference sequence). The chain's CDR3 is CASSGQGLNTGELFF. The CDR3 DNA reads as TGTGCCAGCAGTGGACAGGGGTTGAACACCGGGGAGCTGTTTTTT.

In its sample, this clone was seen once. The J gene is TRBJ2-5, the V gene TRBV19, with a possible D match to TRBD2 (6 bases). This CDR3 has 13 residues. The V and J ends lost 4 bases and 5 bases respectively, with 11 bases between them. Germline V gives CDR1 LNHDA, CDR2 SQIVND (reference sequence). The CDR3 reads CASSTRGRETQYF. The DNA of the CDR3 is TGTGCCAGTAGTACTCGGGGGAGGGAGACCCAGTACTTC.

The chain couples TRBV11-2 to TRBJ1-1; D is unresolved. This CDR3 has 14 amino acids. V lost 5 bases to trimming and J lost 1 base, with 11 bases between them. Germline V gene data show CDR1 as SGHAT and CDR2 as FQNNGV. In nucleotides, the CDR3 is TGTGCCAGCAGCCTCGGACTGACGAACACTGAAGCTTTCTTT. It specifies CASSLGLTNTEAFF.

This sequence joins TRBV7-2 and TRBJ2-1; perhaps TRBD1 as D (5 bases). Germline lookup yields CDR1 SGHTA and CDR2 FQGNSA. The CDR3 loop spans 16 amino acids. Trimming stripped 3 bases from V and 0 bases from J, with 12 bases between. CDR3 DNA: TGTGCCAGCAGCTTCGGACAACCTAGCTCCTACAATGAGCAGTTCTTC. Translating it yields CASSFGQPSSYNEQFF.

V usage is TRBV7-9 and J usage is TRBJ2-2; 7 bases map to TRBD1. The ends lost 6 bases at V and 0 bases at J; junction bases unmatched: 7. Germline CDR1 reads SEHNR; CDR2 reads FQNEAQ (reference sequence). The CDR3 runs to 16 residues. The CDR3, as DNA: TGTGCCAGCAGACCACCGGGACAGACGAACACCGGGGAGCTGTTTTTT. This sequence encodes CASRPPGQTNTGELFF.

CDR3 in DNA: TGTGCCAGCTCACCATCAGGTGAGCAGTTCTTC. Translation gives CASSPSGEQFF. The chain combines TRBV18 with TRBJ2-1; D unclear. V was clipped by 2 bases and J by 9 bases, with 5 bases between them. Germline V lookup: CDR1 KGHSH, CDR2 LQKENI. This CDR3 region has 11 residues.

The rearrangement uses TRBV9 and TRBJ1-3; TRBD1 matches at 8 bases. Germline CDR1 is SGDLS and CDR2 is YYNGEE. J gave up 8 bases and V 0 bases, and 7 bases lay outside the gene matches. CDR3 size: 15 residues. The CDR3 DNA reads as TGTGCCAGCAGCGTAGATACAGGGGGGTTCGACACCATATATTTT. This sequence encodes CASSVDTGGFDTIYF. Full variable domain (remainder filled in from reference TRBV9 and TRBJ1-3): DSGVTQTPKHLITATGQRVTLRCSPRSGDLSVYWYQQSLDQGLQFLIQYYNGEERAKGNILERFSAQQFPDLHSELNLSSLELGDSALYFCASSVDTGGFDTIYFGEGSWLTVV.

This clone was picked up one time. CDR3 amino acids: CASRYRGGLDTQYF. CDR3 nucleotide sequence: TGTGCCAGCAGATACCGCGGGGGGCTTGATACGCAGTATTTT. The chain couples TRBV6-1 to TRBJ2-3; 8 bases line up with TRBD2. V gave up 6 bases and J gave up 6 bases; unmatched junction bases: 8. Germline assignment: CDR1 MNHNS and CDR2 SASEGT. The CDR3 consists of 14 residues.

This chain links TRBV28 with TRBJ2-7; TRBD1 aligns across 9 bases. The CDR3 sequence is 15 residues long. Germline CDR1 reads MDHEN; CDR2 reads SYDVKM. Trimming took 7 bases from V and 1 from J; bases not matched to a gene: 8. The CDR3 DNA is TGTGCCAGCACGTCCCCGGGACAGGGATCCTACGAGCAGTACTTC. Translated: CASTSPGQGSYEQYF.

This chain uses TRBV7-2 with TRBJ1-6; D may be TRBD1 (5 bases). Germline lookup yields CDR1 SGHTA and CDR2 FQGNSA. The CDR3 spans 15 residues. V gave up 2 bases and J gave up 6 bases, with 11 bases separating them. The CDR3 here is CASSLRGIRNSPLHF. The CDR3 nucleotides are TGTGCCAGCAGCTTAAGGGGTATTCGTAATTCACCCCTCCACTTT.

This rearrangement joins TRBV9 to TRBJ2-1, with TRBD1 identical over 9 bases. The CDR3 spans 15 residues. J gave up 3 bases and V 4 bases, and 5 bases lay outside the gene matches. Germline V gene data show CDR1 as SGDLS and CDR2 as YYNGEE. The CDR3 coding sequence is TGTGCCAGCAGCTGGGGACAGGGTAACTACAATGAGCAGTTCTTC. This gives the protein CASSWGQGNYNEQFF.

CDR3 residues: CASSYGNRAGNTIYF. The DNA for the CDR3 is TGTGCCAGCAGTTACGGAAACAGGGCTGGAAACACCATATATTTT. This chain uses TRBV6-6 with TRBJ1-3, with D possibly being TRBD1 (6 bases). The V gene lost 2 bases and the J gene lost 2 bases, with 10 bases spanning the gap. This CDR3 spans 15 amino acids. CDR1 and CDR2 from the germline V gene are MNHNY and SVGAGI (reference sequence).

The chain carries TRBV19 and TRBJ1-1; maybe TRBD1 (6 bases). Germline V CDR1 and CDR2: LNHDA, SQIVND (reference sequence). The CDR3 spans 15 residues. V was pared by 4 bases and J by 0 bases, with 12 bases between. CDR3 sequence (DNA): TGTGCCAGTAGTAAGGGGACAACCGTGAACACTGAAGCTTTCTTT. Its protein is CASSKGTTVNTEAFF.